The 31 T cell receptor beta chains below all came from one sample that was sequenced in a study of OX40 agonist ivuxolimab in advanced cancers. TCRdb's table, derived via immunoSEQ multiplex PCR, lists solely in-frame clones and lacks some. The data contain tens of thousands of clones, roughly 80% of them singletons. The source material was CD4+ or CD8+ T cells sorted from blood, sampled in a trial of the OX40 agonist ivuxolimab. These receptors were collected from an adult with an advanced solid tumor such as melanoma, head and neck, liver or kidney cancer.

This chain joins TRBV7-2 and TRBJ2-1; 12 bases are shared with TRBD2. Unmatched junction bases numbered 14, after V lost 5 bases and J lost 6 bases. CDR1 and CDR2 (germline): SGHTA, FQGNSA. The CDR3 extends over 18 amino acids. CDR3 nucleotides: TGTGCCAGCAGCCCCTCCGGTTCCGTGGGACTAGCGGGCAATGAGCAGTTCTTC. Its translation: CASSPSGSVGLAGNEQFF.

This clone has only one observation. This chain uses TRBV5-4 with TRBJ1-6; 8 nucleotides line up with TRBD1. The CDR3 runs 19 residues. CDR1 is SGHNT and CDR2 is YYREEE in the germline V gene (reference sequence). The ends lost 0 bases at V and 0 bases at J; junction bases unmatched: 8. CDR3 DNA: TGTGCCAGCAGCTTGGATCCCCAGGGGGCGGCCTCCTATAATTCACCCCTCCACTTT. This codes for CASSLDPQGAASYNSPLHF.

This clone was counted only a few times. The gene calls are TRBV2 and TRBJ1-1, with no clear D. Germline V gives CDR1 SNHLY, CDR2 FYNNEI. Trimming took off 6 bases at V and 4 bases at J, with 9 bases between the two ends. The CDR3 is made up of 12 amino acids. The CDR3 sequence is CASRLGSTEAFF. CDR3 in DNA: TGTGCCAGCAGGTTAGGCTCCACTGAAGCTTTCTTT. The full variable domain, completed using reference TRBV2 and TRBJ1-1, is EPEVTQTPSHQVTQMGQEVILRCVPISNHLYFYWYRQILGQKVEFLVSFYNNEISEKSEIFDDQFSVERPDGSNFTLKIRSTKLEDSAMYFCASRLGSTEAFFGQGTRLTVV.

The chain employs TRBV19 and TRBJ2-3; TRBD2 matches 10 bases. V lost 2 bases, J lost 2 bases, and 7 bases stayed unmatched. The germline V gene has CDR1 LNHDA and CDR2 SQIVND (reference sequence). This CDR3 spans 17 amino acids. The DNA for the CDR3 is TGTGCCAGTAGTATAACAGCGGGAGGGCCCCTCACAGATACGCAGTATTTT. Its protein is CASSITAGGPLTDTQYF.

This chain uses TRBV5-5 with TRBJ2-3; D is uncertain. The germline V gene encodes CDR1 SGHKS and CDR2 YYEKEE (reference sequence). V lost 8 bases and J 3 bases, leaving 10 bases between the germline ends. The CDR3 length is 12 residues. In nucleotides, the CDR3 is TGTGCCAGTAGAGACGGTACAGATACGCAGTATTTT. This sequence encodes CASRDGTDTQYF.

This clone showed up just once. The J gene is TRBJ2-7, the V gene TRBV7-9; TRBD1 agrees at 11 bases. The CDR3 consists of 18 residues. J lost 3 bases, V lost 0 bases, and 10 bases had no gene match. Germline loops: CDR1 SEHNR, CDR2 FQNEAQ (reference sequence). The CDR3 coding sequence is TGTGCCAGCAGCTTAGCACCTGGACAGGGGGCGACTCTCTACGAGCAGTACTTC. It encodes CASSLAPGQGATLYEQYF.

The chain combines TRBV5-1 with TRBJ2-3; D tentatively reads TRBD1 or TRBD2 (5 bases each). Germline CDR1 and CDR2: SGHRS and YFSETQ. The CDR3 is made up of 16 amino acids. V lost 2 bases, J lost 0 bases, and 13 bases lay in between. CDR3 DNA: TGCGCCAGCAGCTTATGGGACCGACCTAGCACAGATACGCAGTATTTT. Protein product: CASSLWDRPSTDTQYF.

V is TRBV5-6 and J is TRBJ2-7; D uncertain. Germline V gene data show CDR1 as SGHDT and CDR2 as YYEEEE. This CDR3 comprises 14 residues. Trimming cost V 1 base and J 3 bases, with 11 bases left between them. DNA of the CDR3: TGTGCCAGCAGCTTGTACGGCAGCCTCTACGAGCAGTACTTC. Residues: CASSLYGSLYEQYF. Full variable domain (missing parts from reference TRBV5-6 and TRBJ2-7): DAGVTQSPTHLIKTRGQQVTLRCSPKSGHDTVSWYQQALGQGPQFIFQYYEEEERQRGNFPDRFSGHQFPNYSSELNVNALLLGDSALYLCASSLYGSLYEQYFGPGTRLTVT.

The chain has TRBV10-1 and TRBJ2-5; unclear D gene. The CDR3 has 13 residues. V lost 3 bases, J lost 4 bases, and 9 bases lay in between. The germline V gene has CDR1 WNHNN and CDR2 SYGVQD (reference sequence). This CDR3 reads CASSDSVGETQYF. The CDR3 coding sequence is TGCGCCAGCAGTGACTCCGTAGGAGAGACCCAGTACTTC.

This clone was seen a few times. The V call is TRBV13, the J call TRBJ2-7, with D unclear. This CDR3 contains 16 residues. Trimming took 3 bases from V and 7 from J, leaving 22 bases between them. Germline CDR1 and CDR2: PRHDT and FYEKMQ (reference sequence). CDR3 in amino acids: CASSFLPAIGKREQYF. The CDR3 DNA reads as TGTGCCAGCAGCTTCCTCCCAGCGATTGGGAAACGAGAGCAGTACTTC.

The chain links TRBV28 to TRBJ2-5; the D is unclear. Per the germline V gene, CDR1 is MDHEN and CDR2 is SYDVKM. This CDR3 has 13 amino acids. V lost 6 bases to trimming and J lost 5 bases, with 13 bases between them. The CDR3 spells CASSRESRETQYF. Written as DNA, the CDR3 is TGTGCCAGCAGCCGCGAATCCAGGGAGACCCAGTACTTC. Supplemented by reference TRBV28 and TRBJ2-5, the full variable domain reads DVKVTQSSRYLVKRTGEKVFLECVQDMDHENMFWYRQDPGLGLRLIYFSYDVKMKEKGDIPEGYSVSREKKERFSLILESASTNQTSMYLCASSRESRETQYFGPGTRLLVL.

The chain has TRBV19 and TRBJ2-3; TRBD1 aligns across 8 bases. The CDR3 covers 16 residues. Germline assignment: CDR1 LNHDA and CDR2 SQIVND (reference sequence). Germline trimming cut 3 bases from V and 4 bases from J; bases unmatched to any gene: 9. The CDR3 DNA reads as TGTGCCAGTAGTATCCCCGACAGGGGTCGCGCAGATACGCAGTATTTT. This sequence encodes CASSIPDRGRADTQYF. Looking up the rest from reference TRBV19 and TRBJ2-3 gives the full variable domain: DGGITQSPKYLFRKEGQNVTLSCEQNLNHDAMYWYRQDPGQGLRLIYYSQIVNDFQKGDIAEGYSVSREKKESFPLTVTSAQKNPTAFYLCASSIPDRGRADTQYFGPGTRLTVL.

The rearrangement joins TRBV10-3 to TRBJ2-1; tentatively, D is TRBD2 (6 bases). V lost 6 bases and J lost 0, with 9 bases in between. Germline V gene lookup returns CDR1 ENHRY and CDR2 SYGVKD. This CDR3 has 14 amino acids. The CDR3 DNA reads as TGTGCCATCAGCGAGACTAGCTCCTACAATGAGCAGTTCTTC. Translation: CAISETSSYNEQFF.

The chain combines TRBV4-3 with TRBJ1-5; D uncertain. Trimming removed 0 bases at V and 7 bases at J, with 13 bases between. The V gene's germline CDR1 is LGHNA and CDR2 YSLEER. CDR3 length equals 15 residues. CDR3 sequence: CASSQDRLSGQPQHF. CDR3 DNA: TGCGCCAGCAGCCAAGACCGACTATCAGGCCAGCCCCAGCATTTT.

The chain recombines TRBV29-1 with TRBJ2-3; tentative D call: TRBD1 (6 bases). V lost 8 bases, J lost 4 bases, and 10 bases lay in between. There are 11 residues in the CDR3. CDR1 SQVTM and CDR2 ANQGSEA come from the germline V gene. The CDR3 sequence: CSIQGPDTQYF. CDR3 nucleotide sequence: TGCAGCATCCAGGGGCCAGATACGCAGTATTTT.

This chain joins TRBV9 and TRBJ1-1; D possibly corresponds to TRBD1 (5 bases). Per the germline V gene, CDR1 is SGDLS and CDR2 is YYNGEE. This CDR3 has 14 amino acids. V lost 4 bases, J lost 4 bases, and 14 bases lay in between. CDR3 region: CASSLTREFTEAFF. CDR3 DNA sequence: TGTGCCAGCAGCTTAACCAGGGAGTTCACTGAAGCTTTCTTT. Combining the CDR3 with reference TRBV9 and TRBJ1-1 gives the whole variable domain DSGVTQTPKHLITATGQRVTLRCSPRSGDLSVYWYQQSLDQGLQFLIQYYNGEERAKGNILERFSAQQFPDLHSELNLSSLELGDSALYFCASSLTREFTEAFFGQGTRLTVV.

The chain recombines TRBV6-5 with TRBJ2-7, with D maybe TRBD2 (6 bases). Trimming took off 6 bases at V and 2 bases at J, with 17 bases between the two ends. CDR1 and CDR2 (germline): MNHEY, SVGAGI. CDR3 size: 15 residues. The CDR3 bases are TGTGCCAGCAGATCTCACTTACTAGCCACCTACGAGCAGTACTTC. This encodes CASRSHLLATYEQYF.

The V gene is TRBV10-1, the J gene TRBJ2-7; D ambiguous. Germline V gene data show CDR1 as WNHNN and CDR2 as SYGVQD (reference sequence). The CDR3 extends over 10 amino acids. V dropped 5 bases and J dropped 4 bases, with 3 bases sitting between them. The CDR3 protein is CASSPYEQYF. CDR3 nucleotide sequence: TGCGCCAGCAGTCCTTACGAGCAGTACTTC.

A single count supports this clone. This may be a read error: a much more frequent sequence differs by one nucleotide. The chain has TRBV6-5 and TRBJ2-7, with 9 bases identical to TRBD1. V trimming: 6 bases; J trimming: 3 bases; junction bases outside the gene matches: 6. The CDR3 extends over 14 amino acids. The V gene's germline CDR1 is MNHEY and CDR2 SVGAGI. CDR3 in amino acids: CASSSGTGSYEQYF. For the CDR3, the DNA is TGTGCCAGCAGCTCCGGGACAGGGAGCTACGAGCAGTACTTC.

V usage is TRBV20-1 and J usage is TRBJ2-2; D not resolved. The CDR3 is made up of 11 amino acids. Germline lookup yields CDR1 DFQATT and CDR2 SNEGSKA (reference sequence). Trimming stripped 3 bases from V and 4 bases from J, with 3 bases between. DNA of the CDR3: TGCAGTGCTAGGCTCACCGGGGAGCTGTTTTTT. Translated: CSARLTGELFF.

This sequence joins TRBV19 and TRBJ2-1, with 7 bases matching TRBD2. Germline values: CDR1 LNHDA, CDR2 SQIVND (reference sequence). The CDR3 extends over 14 amino acids. V lost 4 bases, J lost 6 bases, and 6 bases stayed unmatched. The CDR3 loop reads CASSTGEGPNEQFF. Written as DNA, the CDR3 is TGTGCCAGTAGTACGGGGGAGGGCCCCAATGAGCAGTTCTTC.

V usage is TRBV4-3 and J usage is TRBJ2-7; D uncertain. The CDR3 length is 15 residues. Trimming removed 0 bases at V and 2 bases at J, with 11 bases between. Germline values: CDR1 LGHNA, CDR2 YSLEER. CDR3 in amino acids: CASSQDRTATYEQYF. CDR3 coding DNA: TGCGCCAGCAGCCAAGATCGGACGGCTACCTACGAGCAGTACTTC.

The chain uses TRBV18 and TRBJ1-2; TRBD1 agrees at 8 bases. CDR1 is KGHSH and CDR2 is LQKENI in the germline V gene. The CDR3 length is 13 residues. Unmatched junction bases numbered 7, after V lost 10 bases and J lost 3 bases. In DNA form, the CDR3 reads TGTGCCACCTCCCTACAGGGGGACTATGGCTACACCTTC. Its protein product is CATSLQGDYGYTF. Using reference TRBV18 and TRBJ1-2 for the parts outside the CDR3, the full variable domain is NAGVMQNPRHLVRRRGQEARLRCSPMKGHSHVYWYRQLPEEGLKFMVYLQKENIIDESGMPKERFSAEFPKEGPSILRIQQVVRGDSAAYFCATSLQGDYGYTFGSGTRLTVV.

This clone occurred once. The rearrangement uses TRBV2 and TRBJ1-1, with a possible D match to TRBD1 (6 bases). V was shortened by 7 bases and J by 8 bases, with 11 bases between the two germline ends. The CDR3 totals 11 residues. Germline V lookup: CDR1 SNHLY, CDR2 FYNNEI. This chain's CDR3 is CASNPGTEAFF. The DNA for the CDR3 is TGTGCCAGCAACCCCGGGACAGAAGCTTTCTTT.

The gene calls are TRBV5-1 and TRBJ2-7; 9 nucleotides align to TRBD2. Germline CDR1 and CDR2: SGHRS and YFSETQ. The CDR3 consists of 14 residues. V dropped 4 bases and J dropped 2; count of bases not matched to a gene: 4. CDR3 in DNA: TGCGCCAGCAGCGAGAGCGGGGGGACCTACGAGCAGTACTTC. It is translated as CASSESGGTYEQYF.

The chain uses TRBV13 and TRBJ1-3, with D unclear. Trimming stripped 5 bases from V and 7 bases from J, with 15 bases between. The CDR3 length is 14 residues. Germline CDR1 and CDR2: PRHDT and FYEKMQ (reference sequence). CDR3 DNA sequence: TGTGCCAGCAGCCATGGCACAGCTCTCAACACCATATATTTT. This sequence encodes CASSHGTALNTIYF.

This chain connects TRBV9 to TRBJ2-5; 8 bases match TRBD2. Germline V CDR1 and CDR2: SGDLS, YYNGEE. CDR3 size: 17 residues. V dropped 4 bases and J dropped 3; count of bases not matched to a gene: 14. The CDR3 nucleotides are TGTGCCAGCAGCCCCGGGTTGGCGGGGGGCCGGGAAGAGACCCAGTACTTC. This translates into CASSPGLAGGREETQYF. The variable domain in full, with the rest retrieved from reference TRBV9 and TRBJ2-5, is DSGVTQTPKHLITATGQRVTLRCSPRSGDLSVYWYQQSLDQGLQFLIQYYNGEERAKGNILERFSAQQFPDLHSELNLSSLELGDSALYFCASSPGLAGGREETQYFGPGTRLLVL.

The J gene is TRBJ1-1, the V gene TRBV4-3; TRBD1 aligns across 9 bases. V was pared by 1 base and J by 7 bases, with 4 bases of the junction left unmatched. The CDR3 sequence is 14 residues long. The germline gives CDR1 LGHNA, CDR2 YSLEER. Here the CDR3 reads CASSQGQGVYEAFF. The CDR3, as DNA: TGCGCCAGCAGCCAAGGACAGGGGGTATATGAAGCTTTCTTT.

By frequency in the sample, this clone is medium-sized. At the DNA level, this CDR3 is encoded by other sequences in the same sample as well. The chain joins TRBV6-5 to TRBJ1-4; D is unresolved. V dropped 0 bases and J dropped 10 bases, with 9 bases sitting between them. The germline gives CDR1 MNHEY, CDR2 SVGAGI. This CDR3 spans 13 amino acids. Here the CDR3 DNA reads TGTGCCAGCAGTTACTCATCCGGCGGAAAACTGTTTTTT. This translates into CASSYSSGGKLFF.

The V and J genes are TRBV7-2 and TRBJ1-1, with D possibly being TRBD1 (6 bases). Germline V gene data show CDR1 as SGHTA and CDR2 as FQGNSA. CDR3 length equals 15 residues. V lost 0 bases to trimming and J lost 1 base, with 9 bases between them. CDR3 in DNA: TGTGCCAGCAGCTTAGCCATACAGGGGAACACTGAAGCTTTCTTT. Amino acids: CASSLAIQGNTEAFF.

The chain recombines TRBV4-1 with TRBJ2-1, with no clear D. This CDR3 has 15 residues. V was clipped by 1 base and J by 7 bases, with 14 bases between them. Germline-derived CDR1 and CDR2 are MGHRA and YSYEKL. CDR3 sequence: CASSQASPQANEQFF. The CDR3 bases are TGCGCCAGCAGCCAAGCCTCACCCCAGGCGAATGAGCAGTTCTTC.